This record concerns one TCR beta chain sequence. Antigen: not known. Only in-frame clones appear in the TCRdb table, and some are missing; sequencing was by immunoSEQ multiplex PCR. The table shows about 12,000 clones, with approximately 66% occurring only once. This entry comes from a study of neoadjuvant anti-PD-1 for oral cavity cancer. Study information: Patients mostly received three to four biweekly nivolumab doses at 3 mg/kg before surgery. General observations from the study: TCR analyses covered only a few patients per response group. Higher pretreatment blood Treg/Th17 ratios correlated with higher pretreatment blood and lower post-treatment tumor TCRbeta clonality.

Analysis of PBMCs was direct, with no culture step. This CDR3 contains 14 residues. V lost 5 bases to trimming and J lost 2 bases, with 13 bases between them. Per the germline V gene, CDR1 is SGHRS and CDR2 is YFSETQ. This sequence was found in a person between 40 and 80 years old with oral cavity squamous cell carcinoma. The chain recombines TRBV5-1 with TRBJ2-5, with D unresolved. Source: PBMCs, taken before nivolumab (anti-PD-1) treatment. CDR3 protein: CASSKVQTQETQYF. DNA for the CDR3: TGCGCCAGCAGTAAGGTACAGACGCAAGAGACCCAGTACTTC.